These 29 T cell receptor beta chains share one sample of origin, sequenced in a study of technical replicates of blood from a few donors. The assay was immunoSEQ multiplex PCR, and TCRdb's table has in-frame clones only and misses some. The sample has around 100,000 clones, about 95% seen once. Specimen: T cells isolated from PBMCs. The receptor source for this set is a human donor in good health.

The genes are TRBV6-5 and TRBJ2-5; 9 bases line up with TRBD1. The length of the CDR3 is 15 residues. With V trimmed by 6 bases and J by 5 bases, 10 bases remained unmatched. Germline V lookup: CDR1 MNHEY, CDR2 SVGAGI. The CDR3 DNA sequence: TGTGCCAGCAGCCAACCGGGACAGGGTTTGGAGACCCAGTACTTC. Translating it yields CASSQPGQGLETQYF.

Details on this clone: The sample contains more than one DNA sequence encoding this CDR3. V is TRBV7-9 and J is TRBJ1-1, with a tentative D call TRBD1 (5 bases). CDR3 size: 13 residues. CDR1 is SEHNR and CDR2 is FQNEAQ in the germline V gene (reference sequence). Trimming pared 4 bases from V and 1 base from J, leaving 7 bases between. This CDR3 is CASSSTENTEAFF. CDR3 DNA sequence: TGTGCCAGCAGCTCGACAGAGAACACTGAAGCTTTCTTT.

This clone has only one observation. CDR3 sequence (DNA): TGTGCCAGCAGCTTGACAGGGGGCAATCAGCCCCAGCATTTT. This codes for CASSLTGGNQPQHF. This sequence joins TRBV7-9 and TRBJ1-5; 8 nucleotides line up with TRBD1. J was trimmed by 2 bases and V by 3 bases; bases with no gene match: 0. This CDR3 region has 14 residues. Per the germline V gene, CDR1 is SEHNR and CDR2 is FQNEAQ (reference sequence).

The chain employs TRBV28 and TRBJ2-2; TRBD2 matches 9 bases. The germline gives CDR1 MDHEN, CDR2 SYDVKM. The V gene end was trimmed by 8 bases and the J gene end by 3 bases; junction bases not matched to a gene: 7. The CDR3 is 15 residues long. This CDR3 reads CASGPGLAYTGELFF. The DNA of the CDR3 is TGTGCCAGCGGACCCGGACTAGCGTACACCGGGGAGCTGTTTTTT.

The V gene is TRBV7-2, the J gene TRBJ1-4, with D perhaps TRBD1 (5 bases). V lost 4 bases, J lost 5 bases, and 14 bases lay in between. Germline V gene sequence: CDR1 SGHTA, CDR2 FQGNSA. This CDR3 has 15 residues. CDR3 bases: TGTGCCAGCAGCTCCAGGCTGGGGGGGAATGAAAAACTGTTTTTT. Translated: CASSSRLGGNEKLFF.

The rearrangement uses TRBV30 and TRBJ1-3; no clear D gene. CDR3 size: 13 residues. Germline V gene data show CDR1 as GTSNPN and CDR2 as SVGIG (reference sequence). Trimming stripped 2 bases from V and 2 bases from J, with 7 bases between. DNA of the CDR3: TGTGCCTGGAGTCCCGCGACTGGAAACACCATATATTTT. It translates to CAWSPATGNTIYF.

The rearrangement uses TRBV30 and TRBJ2-5; D not certain. This CDR3 has 14 residues. Trimming left V 6 bases short and J 2 bases short, with 16 bases between. In germline, CDR1 is GTSNPN, CDR2 SVGIG (reference sequence). This CDR3 reads CACPGETLQETQYF. CDR3 sequence (DNA): TGTGCCTGCCCTGGAGAGACTTTACAAGAGACCCAGTACTTC. Using reference TRBV30 and TRBJ2-5 for the parts outside the CDR3, the full variable domain is SQTIHQWPATLVQPVGSPLSLECTVEGTSNPNLYWYRQAAGRGLQLLFYSVGIGQISSEVPQNLSASRPQDRQFILSSKKLLLSDSGFYLCACPGETLQETQYFGPGTRLLVL.

The chain couples TRBV9 to TRBJ2-5; no firm D call. V was cut by 0 bases and J by 3 bases, with 6 bases left in between. This CDR3 has 13 amino acids. Germline CDR1 reads SGDLS; CDR2 reads YYNGEE. The CDR3 loop reads CASSVGPEETQYF. As DNA, the CDR3 is TGTGCCAGCAGCGTAGGCCCAGAAGAGACCCAGTACTTC.

The chain has TRBV19 and TRBJ2-1; 10 nucleotides match TRBD2. Germline CDR1 is LNHDA and CDR2 is SQIVND (reference sequence). J was trimmed by 7 bases and V by 6 bases; bases with no gene match: 9. The length of the CDR3 is 15 residues. The CDR3 DNA reads as TGTGCCAGTAGCGATCCGGGACTAGCGTGGAATGAGCAGTTCTTC. The encoded protein is CASSDPGLAWNEQFF. The whole variable domain, remainder taken from reference TRBV19 and TRBJ2-1, is DGGITQSPKYLFRKEGQNVTLSCEQNLNHDAMYWYRQDPGQGLRLIYYSQIVNDFQKGDIAEGYSVSREKKESFPLTVTSAQKNPTAFYLCASSDPGLAWNEQFFGPGTRLTVL.

This chain connects TRBV5-4 to TRBJ1-2; the D is unclear. Germline V gene lookup returns CDR1 SGHNT and CDR2 YYREEE (reference sequence). V was shortened by 0 bases and J by 4 bases, with 10 bases between the two germline ends. The CDR3 is 14 residues long. The CDR3 bases are TGTGCCAGCAGCTTGGGTCAGGATTTCTATGGCTACACCTTC. This translates into CASSLGQDFYGYTF. The full variable domain, in which reference TRBV5-4 and TRBJ1-2 provide the parts outside the CDR3, is ETGVTQSPTHLIKTRGQQVTLRCSSQSGHNTVSWYQQALGQGPQFIFQYYREEENGRGNFPPRFSGLQFPNYSSELNVNALELDDSALYLCASSLGQDFYGYTFGSGTRLTVV.

This clone was seen a single time. The V call is TRBV28, the J call TRBJ1-3; D call uncertain. The CDR3 loop spans 19 amino acids. The V end lost 3 bases, the J end lost 0 bases, and 21 bases lay between the germline ends. Germline V CDR1 and CDR2: MDHEN, SYDVKM. The CDR3 region is CASSFLGLEGLSSGNTIYF. CDR3 DNA sequence: TGTGCCAGCAGTTTCTTAGGGTTAGAGGGTTTGAGCTCTGGAAACACCATATATTTT. Using reference TRBV28 and TRBJ1-3 for the parts outside the CDR3, the full variable domain is DVKVTQSSRYLVKRTGEKVFLECVQDMDHENMFWYRQDPGLGLRLIYFSYDVKMKEKGDIPEGYSVSREKKERFSLILESASTNQTSMYLCASSFLGLEGLSSGNTIYFGEGSWLTVV.

The V gene is TRBV18, the J gene TRBJ1-4, with 7 bases identical to TRBD1. The CDR3 is 14 residues long. J gave up 6 bases and V 3 bases, and 4 bases lay outside the gene matches. CDR1 KGHSH and CDR2 LQKENI come from the germline V gene. The DNA for the CDR3 is TGTGCCAGCTCACCGGGGACAGATTATGAAAAACTGTTTTTT. This gives the protein CASSPGTDYEKLFF.

The V call is TRBV7-2, the J call TRBJ2-7; possibly TRBD2 for D (6 bases). This CDR3 contains 13 residues. Trimming took off 1 base at V and 5 bases at J, with 9 bases between the two ends. Germline V lookup: CDR1 SGHTA, CDR2 FQGNSA. CDR3 bases: TGTGCCAGCAGCTTAGGAGGAGGGGACGAGCAGTACTTC. Its protein product is CASSLGGGDEQYF.

V usage is TRBV7-3 and J usage is TRBJ1-1, with D possibly TRBD1 on 6 matching bases. V was cut by 1 base and J by 4 bases, with 13 bases left in between. This CDR3 spans 15 amino acids. CDR1 and CDR2 from the germline V gene are SGHTA and FQGTGA. In DNA form, the CDR3 reads TGTGCCAGCAGCTTAATTACAGGGTCGGGCACTGAAGCTTTCTTT. It is translated as CASSLITGSGTEAFF.

This chain links TRBV19 with TRBJ2-7; no clear D. Germline V lookup: CDR1 LNHDA, CDR2 SQIVND (reference sequence). The CDR3 sequence is 16 residues long. V lost 6 bases and J lost 6, with 24 bases in between. Written as DNA, the CDR3 is TGTGCCAGTAGCCCCCTTATATCGATAACATCCCGCGAGCAGTACTTC. This codes for CASSPLISITSREQYF.

The rearrangement links TRBV7-9 to TRBJ2-6; 13 bases fit TRBD2. Germline assignment: CDR1 SEHNR and CDR2 FQNEAQ (reference sequence). After removal of 3 bases from V and 2 bases from J, the junction contained 4 bases not matched to a gene. The CDR3 has 18 residues. CDR3 in amino acids: CASSFGTSGAPGANVLTF. The CDR3 DNA is TGTGCCAGCAGCTTCGGGACTAGCGGGGCGCCTGGGGCCAACGTCCTGACTTTC.

This clone has only one observation. This chain uses TRBV7-2 with TRBJ2-1; weak D call: TRBD2 (6 bases). The germline V gene has CDR1 SGHTA and CDR2 FQGNSA. The ends were cut back, 1 base at V and 8 bases at J, with 15 bases in the middle. The CDR3 loop spans 15 amino acids. This CDR3 reads CASSLEEGPGYEQFF. In DNA form, the CDR3 reads TGTGCCAGCAGCTTAGAGGAGGGCCCGGGCTATGAGCAGTTCTTC.

This chain connects TRBV27 to TRBJ2-5, with 13 bases matching TRBD2. This CDR3 is built from 17 residues. The V gene end was trimmed by 2 bases and the J gene end by 5 bases; junction bases not matched to a gene: 8. Looked up from germline, CDR1 is MNHEY and CDR2 is SMNVEV (reference sequence). Here the CDR3 reads CASSLIRTSGSLETQYF. CDR3 DNA: TGTGCCAGCAGTTTAATTCGGACTAGCGGGAGTTTGGAGACCCAGTACTTC.

The rearrangement joins TRBV7-3 to TRBJ2-1; 10 bases align to TRBD2. The CDR3 covers 16 residues. CDR1 SGHTA and CDR2 FQGTGA come from the germline V gene. The V gene end was trimmed by 5 bases and the J gene end by 8 bases; junction bases not matched to a gene: 12. The CDR3 spells CASSAYQREGRDEQFF. The CDR3 DNA reads TGTGCCAGCAGCGCCTACCAGCGGGAGGGCCGTGATGAGCAGTTCTTC.

V and J are TRBV27 and TRBJ2-1; perhaps TRBD2 as D (5 bases). The CDR3 sequence is 12 residues long. V lost 4 bases, J lost 12 bases, and 13 bases lay in between. From germline, CDR1 is MNHEY and CDR2 SMNVEV (reference sequence). CDR3 DNA sequence: TGTGCCAGCAGTTCCTCTCCCCGGGGGCAGTTCTTC. Encoded protein: CASSSSPRGQFF.

This chain links TRBV7-2 with TRBJ1-4; no firm D call. The germline gives CDR1 SGHTA, CDR2 FQGNSA. This CDR3 contains 13 residues. V was pared by 5 bases and J by 5 bases, with 9 bases between. The CDR3 reads CASSPGPNEKLFF. The DNA for the CDR3 is TGTGCCAGCAGCCCCGGTCCCAATGAAAAACTGTTTTTT.

The sample holds one count of this clone. This chain joins TRBV23-1 and TRBJ2-6, with a weak D call TRBD1 (6 bases). TRBV23-1 is flagged as an ORF with uncertain function. The V gene lost 8 bases and the J gene lost 0 bases, with 17 bases spanning the gap. The CDR3 is 17 residues long. The CDR3 coding sequence is TGCGCCAGCCTCAACAGGGAACTTCCCTCTGGGGCCAACGTCCTGACTTTC. Its translation is CASLNRELPSGANVLTF.

The V call is TRBV7-9, the J call TRBJ1-1, with 11 bases aligning to TRBD1. The junction had 12 bases not matched to a gene; V was cut back by 5 bases and J by 1 base. Germline values: CDR1 SEHNR, CDR2 FQNEAQ (reference sequence). CDR3 size: 18 residues. CDR3 region: CASSPLGQGATGNTEAFF. CDR3 nucleotide sequence: TGTGCCAGCAGCCCTTTAGGACAGGGGGCTACGGGGAACACTGAAGCTTTCTTT. Using reference TRBV7-9 and TRBJ1-1 for the parts outside the CDR3, the full variable domain is DTGVSQNPRHKITKRGQNVTFRCDPISEHNRLYWYRQTLGQGPEFLTYFQNEAQLEKSRLLSDRFSAERPKGSFSTLEIQRTEQGDSAMYLCASSPLGQGATGNTEAFFGQGTRLTVV.

V is TRBV9 and J is TRBJ2-1, with 9 positions matching TRBD2. V was pared by 0 bases and J by 6 bases, with 1 base of the junction left unmatched. Germline CDR1 reads SGDLS; CDR2 reads YYNGEE. The CDR3 runs 14 residues. CDR3 protein: CASSVGGRGNEQFF. The CDR3, as DNA: TGTGCCAGCAGCGTAGGCGGGAGGGGCAATGAGCAGTTCTTC.

The chain uses TRBV30 and TRBJ1-5; D gene unclear. This CDR3 is 13 amino acids long. Per germline, CDR1 GTSNPN and CDR2 SVGIG (reference sequence). The ends were cut back, 2 bases at V and 1 base at J, with 6 bases in the middle. The CDR3 DNA is TGTGCCTGGAGTTCGGGGAGCAATCAGCCCCAGCATTTT. Translating gives CAWSSGSNQPQHF. Full variable domain (rest looked up from reference TRBV30 and TRBJ1-5): SQTIHQWPATLVQPVGSPLSLECTVEGTSNPNLYWYRQAAGRGLQLLFYSVGIGQISSEVPQNLSASRPQDRQFILSSKKLLLSDSGFYLCAWSSGSNQPQHFGDGTRLSIL.

The chain combines TRBV28 with TRBJ1-4; the D is unclear. There are 14 residues in the CDR3. V dropped 5 bases and J dropped 7 bases, with 14 bases sitting between them. In germline, CDR1 is MDHEN, CDR2 SYDVKM. The CDR3 nucleotides read TGTGCCAGCAGTATATCAGGTCTTGGTGAAAAACTGTTTTTT. As protein: CASSISGLGEKLFF.

This clone was counted a few times. The genes are TRBV19 and TRBJ1-1, with 8 bases fitting TRBD1. This CDR3 has 14 residues. Germline lookup yields CDR1 LNHDA and CDR2 SQIVND (reference sequence). V lost 5 bases and J lost 7; bases outside the gene matches: 9. The CDR3 spells CASSARDRRGEAFF. CDR3 DNA sequence: TGTGCCAGTAGTGCCCGGGACAGGCGAGGTGAAGCTTTCTTT.

This chain links TRBV30 with TRBJ1-3; TRBD1 might be the D (5 bases). The length of the CDR3 is 14 residues. V was pared by 0 bases and J by 4 bases, with 10 bases between. CDR1 is GTSNPN, CDR2 SVGIG, per germline (reference sequence). CDR3 amino acids: CAWSVGVAGNTIYF. The CDR3 DNA sequence: TGTGCCTGGAGTGTAGGGGTGGCAGGAAACACCATATATTTT.

The chain carries TRBV19 and TRBJ2-7, with D uncertain. The CDR3 is 18 residues long. Trimming removed 3 bases from V and 1 base from J, with 22 bases in between. Looked up from germline, CDR1 is LNHDA and CDR2 is SQIVND (reference sequence). For the CDR3, the DNA is TGTGCCAGTAGTATTAAAGTCCTTGGCTTTTCCCCTTCCTACGAGCAGTACTTC. This translates into CASSIKVLGFSPSYEQYF.